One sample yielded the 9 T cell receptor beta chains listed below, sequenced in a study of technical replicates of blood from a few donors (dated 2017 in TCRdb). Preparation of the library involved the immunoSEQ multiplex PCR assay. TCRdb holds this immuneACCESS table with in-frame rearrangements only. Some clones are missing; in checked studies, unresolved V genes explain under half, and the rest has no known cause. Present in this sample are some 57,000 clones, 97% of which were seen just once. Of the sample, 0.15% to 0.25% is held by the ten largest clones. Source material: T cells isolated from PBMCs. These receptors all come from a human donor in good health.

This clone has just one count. The CDR3 DNA sequence: TGTGCCAGAAGCTACGAAAGGGACTGCGAGCAGTACTTC. This codes for CARSYERDCEQYF. The chain couples TRBV5-3 to TRBJ2-7; TRBD2 might be the D (6 bases). TRBV5-3 is treated as an ORF (open reading frame) with a function not yet certain. The CDR3 is 13 residues long. Trimming took off 3 bases at V and 6 bases at J, with 13 bases between the two ends.

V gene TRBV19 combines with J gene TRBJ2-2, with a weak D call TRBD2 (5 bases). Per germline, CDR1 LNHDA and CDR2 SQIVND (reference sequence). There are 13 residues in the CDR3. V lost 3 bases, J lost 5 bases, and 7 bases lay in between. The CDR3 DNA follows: TGTGCCAGTAGTATGGGAGTTACCGGGGAGCTGTTTTTT. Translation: CASSMGVTGELFF.

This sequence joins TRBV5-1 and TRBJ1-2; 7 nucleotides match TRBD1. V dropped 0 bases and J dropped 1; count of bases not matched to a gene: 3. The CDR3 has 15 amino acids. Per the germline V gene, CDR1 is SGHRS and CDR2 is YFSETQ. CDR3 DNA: TGCGCCAGCAGCTTGGGGGACAGTTTTAACTATGGCTACACCTTC. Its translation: CASSLGDSFNYGYTF.

DNA of the CDR3: TGTGCCAGCAGTTTTTTGGGGCCCTCTGGAAACACCATATATTTT. Protein sequence: CASSFLGPSGNTIYF. V gene TRBV28 combines with J gene TRBJ1-3; tentatively, D is TRBD1 (5 bases). Germline CDR1 reads MDHEN; CDR2 reads SYDVKM. Trimming pared 3 bases from V and 0 bases from J, leaving 9 bases between. The CDR3 is made up of 15 amino acids.

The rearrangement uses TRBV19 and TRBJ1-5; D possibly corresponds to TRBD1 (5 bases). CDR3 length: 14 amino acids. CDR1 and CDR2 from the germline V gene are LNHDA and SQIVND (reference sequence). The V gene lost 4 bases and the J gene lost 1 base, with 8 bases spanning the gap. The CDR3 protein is CASSTRQSNQPQHF. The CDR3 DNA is TGTGCCAGTAGTACCCGACAGAGCAATCAGCCCCAGCATTTT.

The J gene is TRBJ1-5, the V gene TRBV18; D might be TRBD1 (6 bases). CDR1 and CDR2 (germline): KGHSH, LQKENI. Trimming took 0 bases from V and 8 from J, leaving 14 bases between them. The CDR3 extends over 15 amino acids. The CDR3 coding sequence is TGTGCCAGCTCACCACCCAGGGGCGGAAAAGAGCCCCAGCATTTT. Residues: CASSPPRGGKEPQHF.

CDR3 sequence (DNA): TGTGCCAGCAGCGTAGGAGTACGGGAGGGCCCCAATGAGCAGTTCTTC. It translates to CASSVGVREGPNEQFF. V and J are TRBV9 and TRBJ2-1, with TRBD2 identical over 8 bases. The germline gives CDR1 SGDLS, CDR2 YYNGEE. The CDR3 totals 16 residues. The V gene end was trimmed by 0 bases and the J gene end by 6 bases; junction bases not matched to a gene: 8.

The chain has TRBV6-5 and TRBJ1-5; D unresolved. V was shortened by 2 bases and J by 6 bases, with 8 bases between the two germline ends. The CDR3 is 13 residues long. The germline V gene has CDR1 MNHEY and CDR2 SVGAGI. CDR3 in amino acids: CASSYMASQPQHF. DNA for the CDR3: TGTGCCAGCAGTTACATGGCAAGTCAGCCCCAGCATTTT.

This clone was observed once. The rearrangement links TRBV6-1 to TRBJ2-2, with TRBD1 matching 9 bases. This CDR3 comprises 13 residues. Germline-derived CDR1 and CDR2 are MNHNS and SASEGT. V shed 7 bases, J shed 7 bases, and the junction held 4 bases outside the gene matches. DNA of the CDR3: TGTGCCAGCAAGACGACAGGGGGCGGGGAGCTGTTTTTT. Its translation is CASKTTGGGELFF.